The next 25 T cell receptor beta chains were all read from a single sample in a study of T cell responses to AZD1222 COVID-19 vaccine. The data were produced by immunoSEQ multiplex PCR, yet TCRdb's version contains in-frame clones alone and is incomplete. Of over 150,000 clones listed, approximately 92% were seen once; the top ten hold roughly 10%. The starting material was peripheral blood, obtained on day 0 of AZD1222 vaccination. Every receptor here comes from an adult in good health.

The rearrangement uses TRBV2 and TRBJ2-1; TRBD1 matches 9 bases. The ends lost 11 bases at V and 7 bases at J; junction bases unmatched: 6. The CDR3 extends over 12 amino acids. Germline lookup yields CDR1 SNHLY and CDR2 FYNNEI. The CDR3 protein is CAGGQGRNEQFF. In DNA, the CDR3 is TGTGCCGGTGGACAGGGGAGGAATGAGCAGTTCTTC.

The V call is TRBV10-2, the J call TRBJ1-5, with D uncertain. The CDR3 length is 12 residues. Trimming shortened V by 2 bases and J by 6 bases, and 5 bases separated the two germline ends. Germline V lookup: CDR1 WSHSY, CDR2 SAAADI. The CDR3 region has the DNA TGCGCCAGCAGTGAGCGACGTCAGCCCCAGCATTTT. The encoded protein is CASSERRQPQHF.

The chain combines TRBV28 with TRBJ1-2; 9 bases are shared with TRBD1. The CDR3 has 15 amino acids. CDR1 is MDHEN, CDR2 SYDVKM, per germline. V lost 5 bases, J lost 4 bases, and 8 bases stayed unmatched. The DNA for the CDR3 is TGTGCCAGCAGTGAGAGGACAGGGGATGGCTATGGCTACACCTTC. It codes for CASSERTGDGYGYTF.

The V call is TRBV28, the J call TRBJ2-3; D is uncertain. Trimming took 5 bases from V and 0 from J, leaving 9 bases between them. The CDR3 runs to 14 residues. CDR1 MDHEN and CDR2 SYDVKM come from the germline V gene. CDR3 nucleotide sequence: TGTGCCAGCAGTCTGGTCGGGAGCACAGATACGCAGTATTTT. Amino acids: CASSLVGSTDTQYF.

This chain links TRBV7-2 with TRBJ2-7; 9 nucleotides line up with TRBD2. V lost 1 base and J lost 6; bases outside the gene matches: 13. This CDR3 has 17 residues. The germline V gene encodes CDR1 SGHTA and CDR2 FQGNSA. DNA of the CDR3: TGTGCCAGCAGCTTAGATTCCCCCGGGACTAGCATGGGCGAGCAGTACTTC. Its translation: CASSLDSPGTSMGEQYF.

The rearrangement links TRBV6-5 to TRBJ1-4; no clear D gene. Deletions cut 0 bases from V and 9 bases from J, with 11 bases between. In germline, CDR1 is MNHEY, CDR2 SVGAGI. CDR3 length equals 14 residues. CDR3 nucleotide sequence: TGTGCCAGCAGTTACTCGGAGGGAGGGAAAAAACTGTTTTTT. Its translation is CASSYSEGGKKLFF.

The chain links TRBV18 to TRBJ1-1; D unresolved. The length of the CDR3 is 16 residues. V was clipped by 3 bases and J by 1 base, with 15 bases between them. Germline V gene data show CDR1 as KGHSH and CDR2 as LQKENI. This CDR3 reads CASSPTRRQENTEAFF. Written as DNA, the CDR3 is TGTGCCAGCTCACCGACAAGGAGACAAGAGAACACTGAAGCTTTCTTT.

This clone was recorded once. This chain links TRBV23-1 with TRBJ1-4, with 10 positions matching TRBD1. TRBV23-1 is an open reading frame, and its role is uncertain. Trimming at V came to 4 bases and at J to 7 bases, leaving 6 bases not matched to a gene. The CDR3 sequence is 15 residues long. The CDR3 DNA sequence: TGCGCCAGCAGTCCGGGACAGGGGTGTGGTGAAAAACTGTTTTTT. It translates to CASSPGQGCGEKLFF.

The CDR3 nucleotides read TGCGCCACCAAGGGGAGTGCCAGCTCCTACAATGAGCAGTTCTTC. Protein product: CATKGSASSYNEQFF. The rearrangement joins TRBV5-1 to TRBJ2-1; TRBD1 or TRBD2 may be the D gene (5 bases each). Germline assignment: CDR1 SGHRS and CDR2 YFSETQ. V lost 9 bases to trimming and J lost 0 bases, with 16 bases between them. The CDR3 totals 15 residues.

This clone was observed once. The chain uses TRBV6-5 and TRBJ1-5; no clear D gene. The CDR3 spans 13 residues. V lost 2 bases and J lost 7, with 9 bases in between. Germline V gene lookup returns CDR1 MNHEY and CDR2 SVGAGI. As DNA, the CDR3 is TGTGCCAGCAGTTACGGGCTGGGGCAGCCCCAGCATTTT. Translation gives CASSYGLGQPQHF.

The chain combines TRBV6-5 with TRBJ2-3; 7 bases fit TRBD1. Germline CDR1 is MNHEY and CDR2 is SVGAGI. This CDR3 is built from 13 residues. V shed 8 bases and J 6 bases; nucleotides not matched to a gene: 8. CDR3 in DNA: TGTGCCAGCCAACAGGGGCACGTCGATACGCAGTATTTT. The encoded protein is CASQQGHVDTQYF.

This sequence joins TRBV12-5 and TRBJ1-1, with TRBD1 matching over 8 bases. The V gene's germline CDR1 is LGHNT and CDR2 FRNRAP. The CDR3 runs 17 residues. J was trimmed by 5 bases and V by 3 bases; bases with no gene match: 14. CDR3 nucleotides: TGTGCTAGTGGTTTCGGAGACAGGGGAGTGGGGAGGACTGAAGCTTTCTTT. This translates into CASGFGDRGVGRTEAFF.

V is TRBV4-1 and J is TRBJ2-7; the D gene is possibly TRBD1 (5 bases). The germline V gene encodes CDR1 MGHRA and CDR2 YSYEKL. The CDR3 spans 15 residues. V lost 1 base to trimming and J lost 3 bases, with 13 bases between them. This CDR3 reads CASSQAQGSNYEQYF. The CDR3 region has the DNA TGCGCCAGCAGCCAAGCCCAGGGTTCCAACTACGAGCAGTACTTC.

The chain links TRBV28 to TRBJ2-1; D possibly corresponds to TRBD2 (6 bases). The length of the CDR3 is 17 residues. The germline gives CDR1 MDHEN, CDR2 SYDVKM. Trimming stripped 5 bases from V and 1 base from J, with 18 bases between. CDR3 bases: TGTGCCAGCAGTACAGAATGGACTACCCGTTCCTACAATGAGCAGTTCTTC. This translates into CASSTEWTTRSYNEQFF.

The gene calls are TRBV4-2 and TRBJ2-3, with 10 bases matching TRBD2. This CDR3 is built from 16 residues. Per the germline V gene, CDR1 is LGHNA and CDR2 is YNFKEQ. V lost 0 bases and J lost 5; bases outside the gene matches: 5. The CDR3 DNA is TGTGCCAGCAGCCAAGAGGCCGCTAGCGGGGGAGATACGCAGTATTTT. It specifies CASSQEAASGGDTQYF.

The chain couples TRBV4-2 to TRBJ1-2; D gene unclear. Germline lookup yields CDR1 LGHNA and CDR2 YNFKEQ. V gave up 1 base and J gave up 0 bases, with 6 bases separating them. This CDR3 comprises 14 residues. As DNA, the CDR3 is TGTGCCAGCAGCCAAGCGGGCCCTAACTATGGCTACACCTTC. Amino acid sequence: CASSQAGPNYGYTF.

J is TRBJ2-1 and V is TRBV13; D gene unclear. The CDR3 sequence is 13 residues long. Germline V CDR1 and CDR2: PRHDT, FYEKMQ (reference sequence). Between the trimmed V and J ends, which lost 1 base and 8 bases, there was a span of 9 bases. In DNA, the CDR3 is TGTGCCAGCAGCTTAGTGGGGTCCTATGAGCAGTTCTTC. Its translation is CASSLVGSYEQFF.

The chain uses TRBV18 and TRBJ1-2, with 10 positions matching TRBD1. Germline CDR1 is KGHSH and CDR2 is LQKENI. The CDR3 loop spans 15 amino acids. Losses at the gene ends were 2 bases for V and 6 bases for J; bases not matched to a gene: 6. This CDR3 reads CASSPVAGTGDGYTF. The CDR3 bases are TGTGCCAGCTCACCAGTTGCCGGGACAGGGGATGGCTACACCTTC.

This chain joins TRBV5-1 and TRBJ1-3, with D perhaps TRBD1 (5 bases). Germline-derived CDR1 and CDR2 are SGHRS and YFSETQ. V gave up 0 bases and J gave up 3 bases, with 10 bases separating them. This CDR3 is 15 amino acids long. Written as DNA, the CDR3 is TGCGCCAGCAGCTTGGTCGGGGCTGGTGGAAACACCATATATTTT. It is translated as CASSLVGAGGNTIYF.

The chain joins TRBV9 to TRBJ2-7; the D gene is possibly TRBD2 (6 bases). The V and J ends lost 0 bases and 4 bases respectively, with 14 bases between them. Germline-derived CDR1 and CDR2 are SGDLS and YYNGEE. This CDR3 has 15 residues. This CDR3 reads CASSVGLEGWYEQYF. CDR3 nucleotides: TGTGCCAGCAGCGTAGGACTAGAGGGGTGGTACGAGCAGTACTTC.

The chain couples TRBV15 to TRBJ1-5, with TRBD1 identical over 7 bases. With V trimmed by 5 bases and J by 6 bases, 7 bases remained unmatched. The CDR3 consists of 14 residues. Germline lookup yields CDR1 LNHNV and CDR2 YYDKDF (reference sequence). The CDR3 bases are TGTGCCACCAGCCGAACAGGGGCCGCTCAGCCCCAGCATTTT. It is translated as CATSRTGAAQPQHF.

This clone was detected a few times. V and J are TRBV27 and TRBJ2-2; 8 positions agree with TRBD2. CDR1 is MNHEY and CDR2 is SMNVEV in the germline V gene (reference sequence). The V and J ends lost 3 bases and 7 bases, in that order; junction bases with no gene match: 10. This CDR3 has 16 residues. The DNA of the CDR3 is TGTGCCAGCAGTTTTGCAGCGGGGGTCGGCGTCGGGGAGCTGTTTTTT. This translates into CASSFAAGVGVGELFF.

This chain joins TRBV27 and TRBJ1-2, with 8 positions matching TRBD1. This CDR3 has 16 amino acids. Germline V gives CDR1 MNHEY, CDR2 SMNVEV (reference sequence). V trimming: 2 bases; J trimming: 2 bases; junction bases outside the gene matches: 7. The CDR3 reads CASSLAGGLFNYGYTF. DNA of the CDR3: TGTGCCAGCAGTTTAGCAGGGGGCCTTTTCAACTATGGCTACACCTTC.

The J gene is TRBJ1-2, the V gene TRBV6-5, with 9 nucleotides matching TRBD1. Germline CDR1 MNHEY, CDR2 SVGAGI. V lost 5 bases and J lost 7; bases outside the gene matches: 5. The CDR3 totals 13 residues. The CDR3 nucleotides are TGTGCCAGCAGTACCCAGGACAGGGGTGGCTACACCTTC. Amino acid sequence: CASSTQDRGGYTF.

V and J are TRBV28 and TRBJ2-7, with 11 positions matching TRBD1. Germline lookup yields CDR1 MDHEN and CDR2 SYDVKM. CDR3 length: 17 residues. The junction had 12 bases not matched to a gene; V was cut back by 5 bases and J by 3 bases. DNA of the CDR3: TGTGCCAGCAGTGCTACGTCCGGGACAGGGGGAATCTACGAGCAGTACTTC. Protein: CASSATSGTGGIYEQYF.